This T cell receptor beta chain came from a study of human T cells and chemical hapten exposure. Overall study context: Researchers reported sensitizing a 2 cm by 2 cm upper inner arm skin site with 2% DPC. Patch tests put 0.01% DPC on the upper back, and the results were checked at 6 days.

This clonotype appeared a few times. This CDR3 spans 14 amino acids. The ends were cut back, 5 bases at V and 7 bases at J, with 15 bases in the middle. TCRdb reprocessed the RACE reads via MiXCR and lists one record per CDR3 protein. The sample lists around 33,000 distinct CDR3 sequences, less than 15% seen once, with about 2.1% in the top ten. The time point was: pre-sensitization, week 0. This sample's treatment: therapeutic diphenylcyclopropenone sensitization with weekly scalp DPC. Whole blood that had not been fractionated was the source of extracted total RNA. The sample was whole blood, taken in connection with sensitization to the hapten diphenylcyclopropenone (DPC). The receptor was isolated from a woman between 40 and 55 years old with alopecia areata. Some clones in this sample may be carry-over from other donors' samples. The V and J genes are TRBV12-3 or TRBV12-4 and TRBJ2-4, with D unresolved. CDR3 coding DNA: TGTGCCAGCAGTCCCGACGGCCCCGGGAACATTCAGTACTTC. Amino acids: CASSPDGPGNIQYF.